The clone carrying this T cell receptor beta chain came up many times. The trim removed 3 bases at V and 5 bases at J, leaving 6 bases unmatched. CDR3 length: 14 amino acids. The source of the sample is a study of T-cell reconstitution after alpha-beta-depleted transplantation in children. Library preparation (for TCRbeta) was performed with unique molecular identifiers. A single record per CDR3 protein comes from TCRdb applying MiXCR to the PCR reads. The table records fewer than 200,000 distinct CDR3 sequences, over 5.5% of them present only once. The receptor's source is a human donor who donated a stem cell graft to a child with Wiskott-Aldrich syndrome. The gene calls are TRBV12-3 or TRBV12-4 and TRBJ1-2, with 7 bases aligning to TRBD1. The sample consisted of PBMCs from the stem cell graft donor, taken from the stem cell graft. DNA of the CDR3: TGTGCCAGCAGTTTCGTAACAGGGGAGTATGGCTACACCTTC. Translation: CASSFVTGEYGYTF.